This T cell receptor (beta chain) emerged from a study of OX40 agonist ivuxolimab in advanced cancers. Study-wide background: Subjects had a mean age of roughly 57 years, with a range of 23 to 79; less than 90% were male.

Repertoires were generated with immunoSEQ multiplex PCR, while TCRdb's copy carries only in-frame clones and drops some. The sample carries 55,000 to 80,000 clones, 86% recorded once. Germline CDR1 and CDR2: SGHTA and FQGNSA. V trimming: 5 bases; J trimming: 11 bases; junction bases outside the gene matches: 10. CDR3 size: 13 residues. This rearrangement joins TRBV7-2 to TRBJ1-1; TRBD1 aligns across 8 bases. This specimen consisted of CD4+ or CD8+ T cells sorted from blood, obtained in a trial of the OX40 agonist ivuxolimab. This TCR derives from an adult with an advanced solid tumor such as melanoma, head and neck, liver or kidney cancer. The CDR3 DNA reads as TGTGCCAGCAGCGCGCGACAGGGGAGTGACGCTTTCTTT. It is translated as CASSARQGSDAFF.